These T cell receptor beta chains were read from a single sample in a study of early T cells in non-severe SARS-CoV-2 infection. TCRdb re-derived calls from the 5' RACE reads in MiXCR, one entry per CDR3 protein. The sample records about 22,000 distinct CDR3 sequences, around 4% being singletons. Sequenced sample: whole blood. These receptor sequences come from an adult who was a healthcare worker with PCR-confirmed SARS-CoV-2 infection or an uninfected control (not recorded which). CDR3s include the opening cysteine and the closing phenylalanine or tryptophan. Fields, in order: D gene, clone size, V gene, J gene, CDR3 DNA, CDR3 protein. The D gene is left open where the match is weak. The size field is filled for only some rows; it gives once, few, many or a size class.

>TRBD1|many|TRBV28|TRBJ2-7
TGTGCCAGCAGCCTGACAGGGCGAGACGAGCAGTACTTC
CASSLTGRDEQYF
>.|many|TRBV29-1|TRBJ2-7
TGCAGCCTGGGACCGCCCCTGGAGCAGTACTTC
CSLGPPLEQYF
>.|many|TRBV12-3/TRBV12-4|TRBJ2-2
TGTGCCAGCACTAGGACGGAGAGGGGCGGGGAGCTGTTTTTT
CASTRTERGGELFF
>.|many|TRBV29-1|TRBJ2-4
TGCAGCGTGCCTCTTCGGGACATTCAGTACTTC
CSVPLRDIQYF
>.|many|TRBV11-1|TRBJ2-1
TGTGCCAGCAGCTTAGGGCGGCAAAACAATGAGCAGTTCTTC
CASSLGRQNNEQFF
>.|many|TRBV28|TRBJ2-7
TGTGCCAGCAGTTTTAGAGACGAGCAGTACTTC
CASSFRDEQYF
>TRBD1|.|TRBV10-3|TRBJ2-5
TGTGCCATCAGTGAGAGGGGGACAGGTGGCATGACCCAGTACTTC
CAISERGTGGMTQYF
>.|.|TRBV7-2|TRBJ2-3
TGTGCCAGCAGCTTAGAGTTGAAAACAGATACGCAGTATTTT
CASSLELKTDTQYF
>.|many|TRBV7-6|TRBJ2-7
TGTGCCAGCAGCTTAACCGGGTCTAATCCCTACGAGCAGTACTTC
CASSLTGSNPYEQYF
>.|medium-sized|TRBV7-6|TRBJ2-5
TGTGCCAGCAGCTTACAAGAGACCCAGTACTTC
CASSLQETQYF
>.|.|TRBV9|TRBJ1-2
TGTGCCAGCAGCGTAGGCCCAATTGGCGAGGTGCTTGGCTACACCTTC
CASSVGPIGEVLGYTF
>TRBD1|.|TRBV7-9|TRBJ2-7
TGTGCCAGCAGCTACGACAGGGACGAGCAGTACTTC
CASSYDRDEQYF
>.|many|TRBV20-1|TRBJ2-1
TGCAGTGCTAGAGGGGAGAAGTACCCCAATGAGCAGTTCTTC
CSARGEKYPNEQFF
>.|few|TRBV3-1|TRBJ2-7
TGTGCCAGCAGCCAAGAGGCCGAGCAGTACTTC
CASSQEAEQYF
>TRBD1|many|TRBV12-3/TRBV12-4|TRBJ2-3
TGTGCCAGCAGTTCCTACAGGGGAGATACGCAGTATTTT
CASSSYRGDTQYF
>TRBD1|many|TRBV29-1|TRBJ1-2
TGCAGCGTTGCCGGGGACAGGGTAGAAGGCTACACCTTC
CSVAGDRVEGYTF
>.|few|TRBV28|TRBJ2-7
TGTGCCAGCACCCCCGGGACTCCCTCCGGCGAGCAGTACTTC
CASTPGTPSGEQYF
>.|many|TRBV6-1|TRBJ1-1
TGTGCCAGCAGCGGACAGACGAACACTGAAGCTTTCTTT
CASSGQTNTEAFF
>TRBD2|.|TRBV10-3|TRBJ2-5
TGTGCCATCAGTGACGGGACTAGCGGGAGCGAGACCCAGTACTTC
CAISDGTSGSETQYF
>TRBD1|many|TRBV7-9|TRBJ2-7
TGTGCCAGCAGCCGATACGGGACAGGGGACCACGAGCAGTACTTC
CASSRYGTGDHEQYF
>.|many|TRBV7-2|TRBJ2-1
TGTGCCAGCAGCCCAGGACCGGAGCAGTTCTTC
CASSPGPEQFF
>TRBD2|many|TRBV11-2|TRBJ2-1
TGTGCCAGCAGCTTAAGTAATCTAGCGGGAGTTGAGCAGTTCTTC
CASSLSNLAGVEQFF
>.|few|TRBV6-2/TRBV6-3|TRBJ2-1
TGTGCCAGCAGTTCCCCCACGGGGATTGAGCAGTTCTTC
CASSSPTGIEQFF
>.|.|TRBV7-8|TRBJ2-4
TGTGCCAGCAGCCCCTTGGGGCTAGCCAAAAACATTCAGTACTTC
CASSPLGLAKNIQYF
>.|medium-sized|TRBV6-5|TRBJ2-5
TGTGCCAGCAGTCAGCAGGGGAAGACCCAGTACTTC
CASSQQGKTQYF
>.|many|TRBV5-6|TRBJ2-7
TGTGCCAGCAGCTTGTCATCGATAGCCTACGAGCAGTACTTC
CASSLSSIAYEQYF
>TRBD2|many|TRBV6-2/TRBV6-3|TRBJ2-7
TGTGCCAGCATCCAGCGACTAGCGGGAGATCAGAACGAGCAGTACTTC
CASIQRLAGDQNEQYF
>.|few|TRBV20-1|TRBJ2-1
TGCAGTGCTAGAGATCTTGTGGGACTCGACTCCTACAATGAGCAGTTCTTC
CSARDLVGLDSYNEQFF
>.|many|TRBV7-9|TRBJ2-3
TGTGCCAGCAGCTTTGAAGGCCTCACAGATACGCAGTATTTT
CASSFEGLTDTQYF
>TRBD2|many|TRBV2|TRBJ2-1
TGTGCCAGCATTGGACTAGCGGGGGAGAACAATGAGCAGTTCTTC
CASIGLAGENNEQFF
>.|medium-sized|TRBV7-6|TRBJ2-5
TGTGCCAGCGCCAGGGGACGGCAGGAGACCCAGTACTTC
CASARGRQETQYF
>.|many|TRBV28|TRBJ2-1
TGTGCCAGCAGTCCGTGGGGGGACAGCTCCTACAATGAGCAGTTCTTC
CASSPWGDSSYNEQFF
>TRBD2|many|TRBV6-5|TRBJ2-3
TGTGCCAGCTTTAGCGGGAGGGGGACAGATACGCAGTATTTT
CASFSGRGTDTQYF
>.|many|TRBV4-1|TRBJ1-2
TGCGCCAGCAGCCAAGTCGGTATGCGACTTTATGGCTACACCTTC
CASSQVGMRLYGYTF
>TRBD2|many|TRBV7-2|TRBJ2-1
TGTGCCAGCAGCCTAACTAGCGGGAGGGCCAGCTACAATGAGCAGTTCTTC
CASSLTSGRASYNEQFF
>.|many|TRBV20-1|TRBJ2-5
TGCAGTGCCCGAGGGGTAGAAGAGACCCAGTACTTC
CSARGVEETQYF
>TRBD1|many|TRBV12-3/TRBV12-4|TRBJ1-6
TGTGCCAGCAGTCCCAGGGGGAGCTCCTATAATTCACCCCTCCACTTT
CASSPRGSSYNSPLHF
>.|many|TRBV20-1|TRBJ2-1
TGCAGTGCTAGTTTAGGGGACTTCTACAATGAGCAGTTCTTC
CSASLGDFYNEQFF
>TRBD1|.|TRBV5-1|TRBJ2-6
TGCGCCTCGGGACAGGGATCAGGAGGGGCCAACGTCCTGACTTTC
CASGQGSGGANVLTF
>.|many|TRBV9|TRBJ1-2
TGTGCCAGCAGCGTAGTTCCCCCTTCAGCGCGAGATGGCTACACCTTC
CASSVVPPSARDGYTF
>.|many|TRBV5-1|TRBJ2-2
TGCGCCAGCAGCTTTGGGGGGACGAACACCGGGGAGCTGTTTTTT
CASSFGGTNTGELFF
>.|many|TRBV29-1|TRBJ2-3
TGCAGCGTTGAAGAAGGGTTGGGGGCAGATACGCAGTATTTT
CSVEEGLGADTQYF
>.|many|TRBV5-1|TRBJ1-1
TGCGCCAGCAGCTTCAGCGGGGACACTGAAGCTTTCTTT
CASSFSGDTEAFF
>TRBD1|few|TRBV28|TRBJ2-7
TGTGCCAGCAGACCATACAGGGGCTCCGACTACGAGCAGTACTTC
CASRPYRGSDYEQYF
>TRBD2|medium-sized|TRBV7-2|TRBJ2-1
TGTGCCAGCAGACGTAGTAGCGGGAGCTCCTACAATGAGCAGTTCTTC
CASRRSSGSSYNEQFF
>TRBD2|medium-sized|TRBV7-2|TRBJ2-3
TGTGCCAGCAGCTTAGCGGGAGGGCCCCGGACAGATACGCAGTATTTT
CASSLAGGPRTDTQYF
>TRBD2|.|TRBV5-1|TRBJ2-2
TGCGCCAGCGAATGGTCGACTAGCGGGAACACCGGGGAGCTGTTTTTT
CASEWSTSGNTGELFF
>.|many|TRBV6-1|TRBJ2-2
TGTGCCAGCGTCTTTTTACCTGTCCCCGGTCGGGAGCTGTTTTTT
CASVFLPVPGRELFF
>.|medium-sized|TRBV30|TRBJ1-1
TGTGCCTGGAGTGTAAGGTTGAACACTGAAGCTTTCTTT
CAWSVRLNTEAFF
>TRBD2|few|TRBV7-2|TRBJ2-2
TGTGCCAGCAGCTTACTAAGCGGGAGGGCCCCCGGGGAGCTGTTTTTT
CASSLLSGRAPGELFF
>TRBD2|few|TRBV6-2/TRBV6-3|TRBJ2-1
TGTGCCACCTACGGACTAGCGGACTACAATGAGCAGTTCTTC
CATYGLADYNEQFF
>.|many|TRBV4-3|TRBJ1-1
TGCGCCAGCAGCCAAGATTTGGGCACGAACACTGAAGCTTTCTTT
CASSQDLGTNTEAFF
>.|many|TRBV20-1|TRBJ2-1
TGCAGTGCTAGATTTTTTCCGAAAGTGTTGAGGAGCTCCTACAATGAGCAGTTCTTC
CSARFFPKVLRSSYNEQFF
>.|many|TRBV2|TRBJ2-5
TGTGCCAGCGAGCGGTTCCAAGAGACCCAGTACTTC
CASERFQETQYF
>.|many|TRBV3-1|TRBJ2-2
TGTGCCAGCAGCCAAGTTAGATACGGGGAGCTGTTTTTT
CASSQVRYGELFF